The 12 T cell receptor beta chains listed next were all sequenced from one sample in a study of T cell changes during pregnancy in multiple sclerosis. TCRdb's table, derived via immunoSEQ multiplex PCR, lists solely in-frame clones and lacks some. The repertoire holds tens of thousands of clones, with around 94% as singletons. The input for sequencing was CD8+ T cells from peripheral blood mononuclear cells, taken before pregnancy. The receptors here all came from a female donor with multiple sclerosis, enrolled in a pregnancy study.

The chain has TRBV27 and TRBJ1-2; D may be TRBD1 (5 bases). The CDR3 extends over 15 amino acids. Germline V gene sequence: CDR1 MNHEY, CDR2 SMNVEV (reference sequence). The V end was cut by 0 bases, the J end by 2 bases, with 10 bases between. This chain's CDR3 is CASSLSQGSNYGYTF. In DNA form, the CDR3 reads TGTGCCAGCAGTTTATCGCAGGGTTCGAACTATGGCTACACCTTC.

The sample holds one count of this clone. This sequence joins TRBV19 and TRBJ2-1; 11 bases are shared with TRBD2. The CDR3 spans 15 residues. Germline V lookup: CDR1 LNHDA, CDR2 SQIVND (reference sequence). V was pared by 8 bases and J by 0 bases, with 3 bases of the junction left unmatched. CDR3 residues: CASRTSGSSYNEQFF. CDR3 DNA: TGTGCCAGTCGAACTAGCGGGAGCTCCTACAATGAGCAGTTCTTC.

This clone was seen only once. V gene TRBV10-1 combines with J gene TRBJ1-3, with D possibly being TRBD1 (5 bases). The CDR3 spans 16 residues. Trimming stripped 4 bases from V and 4 bases from J, with 17 bases between. Germline V gene sequence: CDR1 WNHNN, CDR2 SYGVQD (reference sequence). DNA for the CDR3: TGCGCCAGCAGTGGTCCCAGGGAGGTGAAGGGAAACACCATATATTTT. Translating it yields CASSGPREVKGNTIYF.

The chain carries TRBV25-1 and TRBJ2-1; tentative D call: TRBD2 (5 bases). The CDR3 contains 14 residues. Germline V gene lookup returns CDR1 MGHDK and CDR2 SYGVNS. With 4 bases removed from V and 4 bases from J, the gap between germline ends came to 11 bases. CDR3 in DNA: TGTGCCAGCAGTGGCCAACTAGGTTACAATGAGCAGTTCTTC. The encoded protein is CASSGQLGYNEQFF.

The chain links TRBV7-9 to TRBJ2-7; TRBD1 aligns across 7 bases. The V gene end was trimmed by 5 bases and the J gene end by 4 bases; junction bases not matched to a gene: 2. CDR1 SEHNR and CDR2 FQNEAQ come from the germline V gene (reference sequence). This CDR3 is built from 12 residues. Here the CDR3 reads CASSQGQYEQYF. CDR3 sequence (DNA): TGTGCCAGCAGCCAGGGACAGTACGAGCAGTACTTC.

The chain has TRBV5-1 and TRBJ2-7, with D perhaps matching TRBD2 (6 bases). This CDR3 is 13 amino acids long. Germline assignment: CDR1 SGHRS and CDR2 YFSETQ. Trimming took 2 bases from V and 3 from J, leaving 9 bases between them. The CDR3 DNA reads TGCGCCAGCAGCTTAATCGGGAGCTACGAGCAGTACTTC. This translates into CASSLIGSYEQYF.

The chain joins TRBV25-1 to TRBJ2-7, with D possibly being TRBD2 (7 bases). Trimming took off 5 bases at V and 4 bases at J, with 15 bases between the two ends. Per germline, CDR1 MGHDK and CDR2 SYGVNS. The CDR3 is 14 residues long. In DNA form, the CDR3 reads TGTGCCAGCAGTCGGGGGGCCCGACCTTACGAGCAGTACTTC. Its translation: CASSRGARPYEQYF.

The chain is built from TRBV6-4 and TRBJ2-1; D possibly corresponds to TRBD2 (5 bases). CDR1 is MRHNA, CDR2 SNTAGT, per germline. The CDR3 consists of 17 residues. The germline V and J ends were trimmed by 4 bases and 0 bases, with 16 bases remaining between them. CDR3 protein: CASSVRGAESSYNEQFF. CDR3 nucleotide sequence: TGTGCCAGCAGTGTCCGGGGAGCGGAGAGCTCCTACAATGAGCAGTTCTTC.

The gene calls are TRBV7-6 and TRBJ2-7; 7 nucleotides align to TRBD2. CDR1 and CDR2 (germline): SGHVS, FNYEAQ. With 5 bases clipped from V and 7 bases from J, the junction kept 11 bases outside the gene matches. This CDR3 is built from 14 residues. DNA of the CDR3: TGTGCCAGCAGCCGACTAGCAACCCCTAGTGAGCAGTACTTC. It encodes CASSRLATPSEQYF.

CDR3 nucleotide sequence: TGTGCCAGTAACACAGGGTTGGGGATGAACACTGAAGCTTTCTTT. This gives the protein CASNTGLGMNTEAFF. The chain couples TRBV19 to TRBJ1-1; D perhaps matches TRBD1 (6 bases). From germline, CDR1 is LNHDA and CDR2 SQIVND (reference sequence). The CDR3 runs to 15 residues. Trimming took off 7 bases at V and 0 bases at J, with 15 bases between the two ends.

The gene calls are TRBV29-1 and TRBJ2-1; 12 nucleotides match TRBD2. This CDR3 has 13 amino acids. From germline, CDR1 is SQVTM and CDR2 ANQGSEA. J gave up 7 bases and V 8 bases, and 6 bases lay outside the gene matches. The CDR3 spells CSSDGTSGNEQFF. For the CDR3, the DNA is TGCAGCTCCGACGGGACTAGCGGGAATGAGCAGTTCTTC.

The rearrangement joins TRBV28 to TRBJ2-1, with D possibly TRBD1 on 5 matching bases. CDR1 MDHEN and CDR2 SYDVKM come from the germline V gene. This CDR3 is 14 amino acids long. Trimming took off 3 bases at V and 3 bases at J, with 9 bases between the two ends. The CDR3 reads CASSFRARYNEQFF. The CDR3 region has the DNA TGTGCCAGCAGTTTCAGGGCTCGCTACAATGAGCAGTTCTTC.